The T cell receptor beta chain described here comes from a study of regulatory T cells in long-lasting Graves disease. Looked up from germline, CDR1 is SNHLY and CDR2 is FYNNEI. The CDR3 spans 14 residues. V lost 6 bases and J lost 3; bases outside the gene matches: 4. Time point indicated: newly diagnosed GD, antithyroid drugs for less than 3 months. With RNA extracted from PBMCs as input, the TCR library was made. This clonotype was counted many times. The antigen is undetermined. Building the TCR beta libraries relied on iRepertoire HTBI primers, and CDR3 regions underwent Arm-PCR. TCRdb re-called the multiplex PCR reads through MiXCR, storing one row per CDR3 protein. The sample holds some 410,000 distinct CDR3 sequences; 16% are singletons and the top ten take about 10%. General study points: There was favoring of TRBV28, TRBJ1-2 and TRBJ2-5 in persistent disease.

These data also featured in a second study, about T cells in Graves' hyperthyroidism and ophthalmopathy. As reported in that work: Blood also held most thyroid clonotypes expanded beyond 0.001. Median prediction lead before ophthalmopathy onset was 5 to 7.5 months with the model.

The sequence was obtained from a woman aged 30 to 39 with Graves disease. V and J are TRBV2 and TRBJ1-2; TRBD1 matches at 10 bases. The sample was peripheral blood mononuclear cells (PBMCs), taken at new diagnosis, from a patient treated with antithyroid drugs. The CDR3 nucleotides read TGTGCCAGCAGGCGGACAGGGGGTGACTATGGCTACACCTTC. The encoded protein is CASRRTGGDYGYTF.